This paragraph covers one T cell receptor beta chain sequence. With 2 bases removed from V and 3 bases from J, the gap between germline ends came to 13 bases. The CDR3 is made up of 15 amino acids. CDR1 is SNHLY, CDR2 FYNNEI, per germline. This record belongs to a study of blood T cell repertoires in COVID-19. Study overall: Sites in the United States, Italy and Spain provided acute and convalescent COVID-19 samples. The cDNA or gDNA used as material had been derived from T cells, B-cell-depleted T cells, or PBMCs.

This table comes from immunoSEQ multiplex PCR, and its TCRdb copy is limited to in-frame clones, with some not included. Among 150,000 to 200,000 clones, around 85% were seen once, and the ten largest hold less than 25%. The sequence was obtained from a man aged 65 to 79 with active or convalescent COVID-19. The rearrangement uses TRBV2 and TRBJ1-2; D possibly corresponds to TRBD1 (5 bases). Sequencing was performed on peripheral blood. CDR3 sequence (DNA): TGTGCCAGCAGTGAACTCCGGGGGATACACTATGGCTACACCTTC. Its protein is CASSELRGIHYGYTF.